Here is one TCR beta chain with its context. This CDR3 has 17 residues. CDR1 is SGHRS, CDR2 YFSETQ, per germline. V was shortened by 2 bases and J by 1 base, with 18 bases between the two germline ends. The data stem from a study of blood T cell repertoires in COVID-19. The method was immunoSEQ multiplex PCR; TCRdb's version includes in-frame clones alone and lacks a portion of them. Altogether approximately 290,000 clones are present, approximately 89% being singletons, with the ten largest covering approximately 12%. The specimen sequenced was peripheral blood. This chain joins TRBV5-1 and TRBJ1-2; D possibly corresponds to TRBD1 (5 bases). The origin of this receptor is a woman aged 30 to 39 with COVID-19, enrolled during active disease. As DNA, the CDR3 is TGCGCCAGCAGCTTCCGCGGATCTCAGACAGATAACTATGGCTACACCTTC. This encodes CASSFRGSQTDNYGYTF.